The present TCR beta chain was sequenced within a study of blood T cell repertoires in COVID-19. Across the study: The United States, Italy and Spain supplied acute and convalescent COVID-19 samples. T cells, B-cell-depleted T cells, or PBMCs supplied cDNA or gDNA.

The V and J ends lost 5 bases and 6 bases respectively, with 16 bases between them. The CDR3 sequence is 15 residues long. Germline V CDR1 and CDR2: SEHNR, FQNEAQ (reference sequence). In the original analysis: It was from reference gene primer amplification that nucleated cell counts were estimated. Sequencing was performed with immunoSEQ multiplex PCR; in TCRdb, only in-frame clones are kept and a portion is missing. The V and J calls and the clone size are those of that table, but D and trimming were determined from the DNA. The sample contains around 80,000 clones, approximately 80% of which appear only once. This clone has only one observation.

V usage is TRBV7-9 and J usage is TRBJ1-4; D might be TRBD1 (5 bases). Sequenced input: peripheral blood. This TCR was recovered from a woman of 80 years or more with active or convalescent COVID-19. In nucleotides, the CDR3 is TGTGCCAGCAGCCCACGCAGGGTAGCAGATGAAAAACTGTTTTTT. This codes for CASSPRRVADEKLFF.